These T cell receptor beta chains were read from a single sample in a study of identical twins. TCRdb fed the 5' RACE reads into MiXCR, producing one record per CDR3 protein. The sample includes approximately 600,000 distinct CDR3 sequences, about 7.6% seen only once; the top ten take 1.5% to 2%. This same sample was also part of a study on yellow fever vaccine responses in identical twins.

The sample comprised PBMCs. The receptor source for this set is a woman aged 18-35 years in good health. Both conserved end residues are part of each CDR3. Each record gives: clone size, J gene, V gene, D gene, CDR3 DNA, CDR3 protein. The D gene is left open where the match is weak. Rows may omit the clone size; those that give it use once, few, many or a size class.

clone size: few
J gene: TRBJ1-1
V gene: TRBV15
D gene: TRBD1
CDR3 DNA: TGTGCCACCAGCAGCCCATCTCCCGGGACAGTGAACACTGAAGCTTTCTTT
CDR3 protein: CATSSPSPGTVNTEAFF

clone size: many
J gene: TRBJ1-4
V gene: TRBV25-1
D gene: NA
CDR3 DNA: TGTGCCAGCAGTCATGGTGCAACTAATGAAAAACTGTTTTTT
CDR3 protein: CASSHGATNEKLFF

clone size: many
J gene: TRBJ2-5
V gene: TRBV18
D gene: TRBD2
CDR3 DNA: TGTGCCAGCTCAATAGCGGGGCAAGAGACCCAGTACTTC
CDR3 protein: CASSIAGQETQYF

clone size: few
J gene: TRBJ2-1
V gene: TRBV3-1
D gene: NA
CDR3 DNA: TGTGCCAGCAGCCCAACCCCAGCCTACAATGAGCAGTTCTTC
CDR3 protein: CASSPTPAYNEQFF

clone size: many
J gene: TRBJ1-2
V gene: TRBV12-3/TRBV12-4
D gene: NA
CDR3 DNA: TGTGCCAGCAGCTTAACTTGGGGCTACACCTTC
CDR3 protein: CASSLTWGYTF

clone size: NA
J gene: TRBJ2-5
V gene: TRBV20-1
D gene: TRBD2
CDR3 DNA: TGCAGTGCGACGGGAGGATCCTTCGAGACCCAGTACTTC
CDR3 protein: CSATGGSFETQYF

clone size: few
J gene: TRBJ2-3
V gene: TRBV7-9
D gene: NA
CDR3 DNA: TGTGCCAGCAGCGGCCGGTGGTCAGATACGCAGTATTTT
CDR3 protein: CASSGRWSDTQYF

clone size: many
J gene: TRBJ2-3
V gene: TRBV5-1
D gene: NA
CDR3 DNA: TGCGCCAGCAGGCCTTCTAGCGCTAGCACAGATACGCAGTATTTT
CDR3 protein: CASRPSSASTDTQYF

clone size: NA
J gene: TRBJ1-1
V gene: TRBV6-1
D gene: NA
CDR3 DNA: TGTGCCAGCAAGGGAGGGCCGAACACTGAAGCTTTCTTT
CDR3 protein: CASKGGPNTEAFF

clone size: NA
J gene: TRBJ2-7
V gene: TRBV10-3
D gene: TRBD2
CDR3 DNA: TGTGCCATCAGTGACCCAGCGGGAGGGATCACCTACGAGCAGTACTTC
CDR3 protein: CAISDPAGGITYEQYF

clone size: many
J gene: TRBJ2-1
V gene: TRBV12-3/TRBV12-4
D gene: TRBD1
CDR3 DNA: TGTGCCAGCAGTCCGGGACAGGGATACAATGAGCAGTTCTTC
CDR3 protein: CASSPGQGYNEQFF

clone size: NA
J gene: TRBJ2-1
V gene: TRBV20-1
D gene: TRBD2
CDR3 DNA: TGCAGTGCTAGATTCGGGGGGGACGATGAGCAGTTCTTC
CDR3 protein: CSARFGGDDEQFF

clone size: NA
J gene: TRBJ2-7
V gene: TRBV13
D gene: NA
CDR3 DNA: TGTGCCACTTCGTTACGGGGGACTTCCTACGAGCAGTACTTC
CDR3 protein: CATSLRGTSYEQYF

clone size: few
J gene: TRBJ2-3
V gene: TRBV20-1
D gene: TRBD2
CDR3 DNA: TGCAGTGCTACGGGGAGGGCAGATACGCAGTATTTT
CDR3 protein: CSATGRADTQYF

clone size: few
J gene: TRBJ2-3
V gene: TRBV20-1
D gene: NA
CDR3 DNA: TGCAGTGCTAGTGGCTGGGCCAGCACAGATACGCAGTATTTT
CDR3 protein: CSASGWASTDTQYF

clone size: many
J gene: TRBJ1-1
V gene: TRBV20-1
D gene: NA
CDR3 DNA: TGCAGTGCCAGGGGCGTTGGGCAGGTGAACACTGAAGCTTTCTTT
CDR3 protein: CSARGVGQVNTEAFF

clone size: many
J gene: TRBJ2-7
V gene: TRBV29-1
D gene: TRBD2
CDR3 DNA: TGCAGCGTCGGACTGGGACTAGCGGAAATATCGGGATACGAGCAGTACTTC
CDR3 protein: CSVGLGLAEISGYEQYF

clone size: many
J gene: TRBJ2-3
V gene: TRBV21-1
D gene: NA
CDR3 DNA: TGTGCCAGCAGCAAATTAGATCCTACTACAGATACGCAGTATTTT
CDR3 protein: CASSKLDPTTDTQYF

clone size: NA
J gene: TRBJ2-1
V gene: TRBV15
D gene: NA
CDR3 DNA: TGTGCCACCAGCAGAGATCTGCTAGCGAATGAGCAGTTCTTC
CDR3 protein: CATSRDLLANEQFF

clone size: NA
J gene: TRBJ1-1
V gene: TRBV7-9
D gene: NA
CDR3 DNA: TGTGCCAGCAGCTTAGCGTTCAGGGGCCAGGACACTGAAGCTTTCTTT
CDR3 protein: CASSLAFRGQDTEAFF

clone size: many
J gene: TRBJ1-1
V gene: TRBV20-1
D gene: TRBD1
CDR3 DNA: TGCAGTGCTAGTCCCCCGACAGGGCCCGTCCTAGCTTTCTTT
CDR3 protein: CSASPPTGPVLAFF

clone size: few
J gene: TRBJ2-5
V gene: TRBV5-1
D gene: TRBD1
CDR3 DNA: TGCGCCAGCAGCTTGGGCGCAGGGGGTTTTGGAGAGACCCAGTACTTC
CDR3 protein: CASSLGAGGFGETQYF

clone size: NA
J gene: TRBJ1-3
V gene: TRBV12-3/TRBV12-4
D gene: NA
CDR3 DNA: TGTGCCAGCAGCTGGAGGGCCTTCTCTGGAAACACCATATATTTT
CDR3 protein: CASSWRAFSGNTIYF

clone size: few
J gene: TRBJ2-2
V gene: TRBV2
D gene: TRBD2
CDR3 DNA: TGTGCCAGCAGTGGTGACGGGAGGGCAGGAGGGGAGCTGTTTTTT
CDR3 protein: CASSGDGRAGGELFF

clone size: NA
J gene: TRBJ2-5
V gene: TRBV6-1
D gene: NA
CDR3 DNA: TGTGCCAGCAGTACCCCAACTCGGGAGACCCAGTACTTC
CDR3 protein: CASSTPTRETQYF

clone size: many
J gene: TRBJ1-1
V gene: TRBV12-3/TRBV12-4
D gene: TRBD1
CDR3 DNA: TGTGCCAGCAGTAAGACAGGGGGCGGAAAGGAAACTGAAGCTTTCTTT
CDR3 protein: CASSKTGGGKETEAFF

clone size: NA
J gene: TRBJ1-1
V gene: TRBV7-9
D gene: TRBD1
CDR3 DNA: TGTGCCAGCAACCTCGGACAGGTCGGGACTCGCACTGAAGCTTTCTTT
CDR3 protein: CASNLGQVGTRTEAFF

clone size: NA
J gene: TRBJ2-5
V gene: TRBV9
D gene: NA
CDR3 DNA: TGTGCCAGCAACAGTAACGGACTGCAAGAGACCCAGTACTTC
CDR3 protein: CASNSNGLQETQYF

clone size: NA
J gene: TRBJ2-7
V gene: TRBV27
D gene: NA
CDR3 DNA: TGTGCCAGCAGAACCGATATAGGAAGGGGCGAGCAGTACTTC
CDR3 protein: CASRTDIGRGEQYF

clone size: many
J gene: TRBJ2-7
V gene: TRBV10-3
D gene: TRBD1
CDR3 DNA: TGTGCCATCAGTGAGTCAAGGGACAGGTACTTCGAGCAGTACTTC
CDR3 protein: CAISESRDRYFEQYF

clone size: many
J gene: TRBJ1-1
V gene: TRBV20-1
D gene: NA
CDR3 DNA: TGCAGTGCAGATCAGGGGTACACTGAAGCTTTCTTT
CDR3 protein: CSADQGYTEAFF

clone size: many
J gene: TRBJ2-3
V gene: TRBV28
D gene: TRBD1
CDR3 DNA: TGTGCCAGCACCTCCTGGACAGGGGATATGACAGATACGCAGTATTTT
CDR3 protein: CASTSWTGDMTDTQYF

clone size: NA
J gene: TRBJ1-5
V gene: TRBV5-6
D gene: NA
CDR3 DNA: TGTGCCAGCAGCCCTTCGAATGGTCAGCCCCAGCATTTT
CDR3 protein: CASSPSNGQPQHF

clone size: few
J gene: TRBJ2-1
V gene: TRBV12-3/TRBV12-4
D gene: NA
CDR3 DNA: TGTGCCAGCAGTCCAAGCGAGGGGGGGGGGAATGAGCAGTTCTTC
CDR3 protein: CASSPSEGGGNEQFF

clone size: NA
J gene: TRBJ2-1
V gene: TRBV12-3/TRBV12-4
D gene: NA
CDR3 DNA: TGTGCCAGCAGTCCACCTAGGGGGGGACGGTACAATGAGCAGTTCTTC
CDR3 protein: CASSPPRGGRYNEQFF

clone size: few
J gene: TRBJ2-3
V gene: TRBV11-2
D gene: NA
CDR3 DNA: TGTGCCAGCACTTTAGTGGCCACCACAGATACGCAGTATTTT
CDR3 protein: CASTLVATTDTQYF

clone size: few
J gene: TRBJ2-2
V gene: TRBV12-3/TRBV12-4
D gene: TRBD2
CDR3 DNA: TGTGCCAGCCGGGGAGTAGCGGGGGGTCTGAACACCGGGGAGCTGTTTTTT
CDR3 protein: CASRGVAGGLNTGELFF

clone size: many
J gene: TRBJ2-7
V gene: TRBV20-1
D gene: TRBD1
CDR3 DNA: TGCAGTGCTGGGACCTCACTTACGACAGGGAATTTCTACGAGCAGTACTTC
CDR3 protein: CSAGTSLTTGNFYEQYF

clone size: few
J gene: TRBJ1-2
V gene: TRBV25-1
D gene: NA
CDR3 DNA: TGTGCCAGCACCTCGACAGCTAACTATGGCTACACCTTC
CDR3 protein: CASTSTANYGYTF

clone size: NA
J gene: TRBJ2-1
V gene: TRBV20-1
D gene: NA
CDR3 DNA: TGCAGTGCTAATGCCGTTCTAGCTAAAATCTACAATGAGCAGTTCTTC
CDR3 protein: CSANAVLAKIYNEQFF

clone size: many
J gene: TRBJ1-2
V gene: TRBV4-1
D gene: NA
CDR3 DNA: TGCGCCAGCAGCCAACCCCGGGACATCAGGCTTTCCTTC
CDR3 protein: CASSQPRDIRLSF

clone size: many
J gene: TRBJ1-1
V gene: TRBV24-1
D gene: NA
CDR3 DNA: TGTGCCACCAGTGATTTAGGGAACAGGGTCCCTGTCACTGAAGCTTTCTTT
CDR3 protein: CATSDLGNRVPVTEAFF

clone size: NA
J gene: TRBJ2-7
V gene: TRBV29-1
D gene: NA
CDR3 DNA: TGCAGCGTGAGGGGAGCTAGGGGCGAGCAGTACTTC
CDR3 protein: CSVRGARGEQYF

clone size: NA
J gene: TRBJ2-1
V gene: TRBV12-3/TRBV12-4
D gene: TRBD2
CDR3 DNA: TGTGCCAGCACCTTGGGACTAGCGGACAATGAGCAGTTCTTC
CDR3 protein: CASTLGLADNEQFF

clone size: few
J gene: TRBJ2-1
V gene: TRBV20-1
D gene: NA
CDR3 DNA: TGCAGTGCTGGGCTAGGGGAGGATGAGCAGTTCTTC
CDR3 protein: CSAGLGEDEQFF

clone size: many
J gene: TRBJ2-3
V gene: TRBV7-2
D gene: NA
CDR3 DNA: TGTGCCAGCAGCCGGTGGGACGGCACAGATACGCAGTATTTT
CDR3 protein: CASSRWDGTDTQYF